These T cell receptor beta chains were read from a single sample in a study of T cells in localized non-small cell lung cancer. Libraries were prepared by immunoSEQ multiplex PCR; TCRdb keeps only in-frame clonotypes and omits some of them. The data show about 52,000 clones, around 86% seen once. The source was PBMCs, collected before any cancer treatment. These receptor sequences come from a female donor with stage II lung adenocarcinoma. Both conserved end residues are part of each CDR3. Each record gives: CDR3 protein, CDR3 DNA, clone size, D gene, J gene, V gene. A D gene is named only where the DNA matches it firmly. A clone size is listed for some rows: how often the clone was seen (once, few, many), or a class if it is expanded.

CDR3 protein: CASSLYGGAREQYF
CDR3 DNA: TGTGCCAGCAGCTTATACGGAGGGGCTCGAGAGCAGTACTTC
clone size: NA
D gene: NA
J gene: TRBJ2-7
V gene: TRBV11-1

CDR3 protein: CASSESGRIEKLFF
CDR3 DNA: TGTGCCAGCAGTGAATCAGGGAGGATTGAAAAACTGTTTTTT
clone size: NA
D gene: NA
J gene: TRBJ1-4
V gene: TRBV6-1

CDR3 protein: CASSLEVTGGNEQFF
CDR3 DNA: TGTGCCAGCAGCTTAGAAGTTACAGGGGGCAATGAGCAGTTCTTC
clone size: medium-sized
D gene: TRBD1
J gene: TRBJ2-1
V gene: TRBV7-6

CDR3 protein: CSVVVGVGSGNTIYF
CDR3 DNA: TGCAGCGTTGTGGTAGGGGTCGGCTCTGGAAACACCATATATTTT
clone size: NA
D gene: NA
J gene: TRBJ1-3
V gene: TRBV29-1

CDR3 protein: CASSLGRGPGNTIYF
CDR3 DNA: TGTGCTAGCAGCTTAGGGAGGGGGCCTGGAAACACCATATATTTT
clone size: once
D gene: TRBD1
J gene: TRBJ1-3
V gene: TRBV7-7

CDR3 protein: CASSDSGTPNTEAFF
CDR3 DNA: TGTGCCAGCAGTGACTCGGGGACACCCAACACTGAAGCTTTCTTT
clone size: NA
D gene: NA
J gene: TRBJ1-1
V gene: TRBV6-4

CDR3 protein: CASRPTGAWETQYF
CDR3 DNA: TGTGCCAGCAGGCCCACAGGGGCGTGGGAGACCCAGTACTTC
clone size: once
D gene: TRBD1
J gene: TRBJ2-5
V gene: TRBV7-9

CDR3 protein: CASGLRFDEQYF
CDR3 DNA: TGTGCTAGTGGTTTGCGGTTTGACGAGCAGTACTTC
clone size: few
D gene: NA
J gene: TRBJ2-7
V gene: TRBV12-5

CDR3 protein: CATGKGLQLDTQYF
CDR3 DNA: TGTGCCACCGGAAAAGGCCTTCAGCTGGATACGCAGTATTTT
clone size: NA
D gene: NA
J gene: TRBJ2-3
V gene: TRBV15

CDR3 protein: CASSFYSGTEAFF
CDR3 DNA: TGTGCCAGCAGCTTCTATTCCGGAACTGAAGCTTTCTTT
clone size: NA
D gene: NA
J gene: TRBJ1-1
V gene: TRBV11-2

CDR3 protein: CASSQDPVKNIQYF
CDR3 DNA: TGTGCCAGCAGCCAAGATCCAGTCAAAAACATTCAGTACTTC
clone size: NA
D gene: NA
J gene: TRBJ2-4
V gene: TRBV14

CDR3 protein: CASSLDTRLGTGELFF
CDR3 DNA: TGTGCCAGCAGCTTAGATACGAGGCTCGGGACCGGGGAGCTGTTTTTT
clone size: NA
D gene: NA
J gene: TRBJ2-2
V gene: TRBV7-6

CDR3 protein: CASRFERGGIYNEQFF
CDR3 DNA: TGTGCCAGCAGATTTGAGCGGGGCGGTATATACAATGAGCAGTTCTTC
clone size: few
D gene: TRBD2
J gene: TRBJ2-1
V gene: TRBV5-8

CDR3 protein: CASSLTGFNYGYTF
CDR3 DNA: TGTGCCAGCAGCTTGACAGGGTTTAACTATGGCTACACCTTC
clone size: NA
D gene: NA
J gene: TRBJ1-2
V gene: TRBV5-5

CDR3 protein: CASIPTGGYGYTF
CDR3 DNA: TGTGCCAGCATCCCGACAGGGGGCTATGGCTACACCTTC
clone size: NA
D gene: TRBD1
J gene: TRBJ1-2
V gene: TRBV6-1

CDR3 protein: CASSQGPVANTGELFF
CDR3 DNA: TGTGCCAGCAGCCAAGGCCCGGTGGCGAACACCGGGGAGCTGTTTTTT
clone size: NA
D gene: NA
J gene: TRBJ2-2
V gene: TRBV4-2

CDR3 protein: CASSGDMNTEAFF
CDR3 DNA: TGTGCCAGCAGTGGGGACATGAACACTGAAGCTTTCTTT
clone size: NA
D gene: NA
J gene: TRBJ1-1
V gene: TRBV2

CDR3 protein: CASSQGTGLSEQYF
CDR3 DNA: TGTGCCAGCAGCCAGGGGACAGGGCTATCCGAGCAGTACTTC
clone size: NA
D gene: TRBD1
J gene: TRBJ2-7
V gene: TRBV6-5

CDR3 protein: CASSTGDTEAFF
CDR3 DNA: TGTGCCAGCAGTACAGGGGACACTGAAGCTTTCTTT
clone size: NA
D gene: TRBD1
J gene: TRBJ1-1
V gene: TRBV6-5